These 6 T cell receptor beta chains share one sample of origin, sequenced in a study of T cells in localized non-small cell lung cancer. Data came from immunoSEQ multiplex PCR; TCRdb stores just in-frame clones and leaves some out. The sample records around 2,500 clones, roughly 20% being singletons. Sequencing was performed on lung tumor tissue, taken before any cancer treatment. These receptors were obtained from a male donor at least 60 years old with stage II lung adenocarcinoma.

Within the sample, this clone is medium-sized. V and J are TRBV6-8 and TRBJ2-5; possibly TRBD2 for D (6 bases). The CDR3 is 14 amino acids. Trimming pared 7 bases from V and 4 bases from J, leaving 16 bases between. The germline gives CDR1 MNHGY, CDR2 SAAAGT. The CDR3 DNA reads as TGTGCCAGCACCTTGGCGGGGCGGCGAGAGACCCAGTACTTC. It yields the protein CASTLAGRRETQYF.

The V and J genes are TRBV6-8 and TRBJ1-3, with 8 nucleotides matching TRBD1. The CDR3 covers 15 residues. V shed 2 bases and J 1 base; nucleotides not matched to a gene: 1. CDR1 is MNHGY and CDR2 is SAAAGT in the germline V gene. CDR3 in DNA: TGTGCCAGCAGTTACCGGACAGGGTCTGGAAACACCATATATTTT. Protein product: CASSYRTGSGNTIYF.

This clone has only a few counts. V is TRBV11-3 and J is TRBJ1-6, with unresolved D. Trimming removed 4 bases at V and 8 bases at J, with 15 bases between. The germline CDR1 and CDR2 sequences are SGHNT and YENEEA. The CDR3 has 15 amino acids. The CDR3 sequence is CASSSLATGDSPLHF. For the CDR3, the DNA is TGTGCCAGCAGCTCCCTCGCCACGGGAGATTCACCCCTCCACTTT.

This sequence joins TRBV14 and TRBJ1-1, with TRBD1 matching 12 bases. CDR1 SGHDN and CDR2 FVKESK come from the germline V gene. This CDR3 has 19 amino acids. The ends lost 4 bases at V and 5 bases at J; junction bases unmatched: 17. The CDR3 sequence is CASSLRQGTGGGLRTEAFF. The CDR3 DNA is TGTGCCAGCAGCCTAAGACAAGGGACAGGGGGCGGCTTGCGGACTGAAGCTTTCTTT.

This chain links TRBV15 with TRBJ1-2; D is possibly TRBD1 (5 bases). This CDR3 region has 14 residues. Trimming took 9 bases from V and 6 from J, leaving 20 bases between them. Germline loops: CDR1 LNHNV, CDR2 YYDKDF (reference sequence). CDR3 in DNA: TGTGCCACTTGGAACTCCGGGGGGGATAATGGCTACACCTTC. Translating it yields CATWNSGGDNGYTF.

This clone was counted a few times. The rearrangement joins TRBV6-8 to TRBJ2-7; either TRBD1 or TRBD2 may fit D (5 bases each). The V end was cut by 4 bases, the J end by 6 bases, with 13 bases between. CDR3 length: 13 residues. Germline V CDR1 and CDR2: MNHGY, SAAAGT. The CDR3: CASSSRGFGEQYF. CDR3 DNA: TGTGCCAGCAGTTCACGGGGCTTCGGCGAGCAGTACTTC.